This T cell receptor beta chain originates from a study of blood T cell repertoires in COVID-19. About the study: Italy, Spain and the United States were the sources of the convalescent and acute COVID-19 samples. Sources were T cells, B-cell-depleted T cells, or PBMCs; the material itself was cDNA or gDNA.

The length of the CDR3 is 17 residues. V shed 2 bases and J 0 bases; nucleotides not matched to a gene: 6. Germline V CDR1 and CDR2: MNHEY, SVGEGT. This clone was seen a few times. Original processing methods: Reference gene primer amplification in the assay estimated nucleated cell counts. The protocol was immunoSEQ multiplex PCR, while the TCRdb copy is restricted to in-frame clones and leaves out a portion. That table gives V, J and clone size, and the DNA gave D and trimming. The sample holds just over 150,000 clones, 70% to 90% seen once. The genes are TRBV6-2 or TRBV6-3 and TRBJ1-1; 10 bases line up with TRBD1. Material: peripheral blood. This clonotype was obtained from a woman between 70 and 85 years old with acute or convalescent COVID-19. The CDR3 DNA is TGTGCCAGCAGTTACCACGGGGGACAGGGGCTGAACACTGAAGCTTTCTTT. This codes for CASSYHGGQGLNTEAFF.